The rows below give T cell receptor beta chains drawn from one sample of a study of OX40 agonist ivuxolimab in advanced cancers. Using immunoSEQ multiplex PCR, the repertoire was profiled, and TCRdb retains in-frame clones only, with some absent. This table holds tens of thousands of clones, around 84% found once. The specimen comprised CD4+ or CD8+ T cells sorted from blood, sampled in a trial of the OX40 agonist ivuxolimab. All receptors come from an adult with an advanced solid tumor such as melanoma, head and neck, liver or kidney cancer. Each CDR3 is given with its conserved first and last residue. The D gene is left open where the match is weak. Not every row has a clone size; where given, it reads once, few, many or a size class.

v_gene,abundance,j_gene,d_gene,CDR3nt,CDR3aa
TRBV19,NA,TRBJ2-3,NA,TGTGCCAGTAGTCTCCTCTTCACGGATACGCAGTATTTT,CASSLLFTDTQYF
TRBV5-1,once,TRBJ2-2,TRBD1,TGCGCCAGCAGCTTGGGGACAGGGTGGACCACCGGGGAGCTGTTTTTT,CASSLGTGWTTGELFF
TRBV2,NA,TRBJ2-1,TRBD2,TGTGCCAGCAGTGAAAGCCTAGCGGACAATGAGCAGTTCTTC,CASSESLADNEQFF
TRBV9,NA,TRBJ2-7,NA,TGTGCCAGCAGCGTAGCTTGGGAAGACGAGCAGTACTTC,CASSVAWEDEQYF
TRBV11-2,NA,TRBJ2-2,TRBD1,TGTGCCAGCAGCGAACGGGACAGGTCGAGGGCCGGGGAGCTGTTTTTT,CASSERDRSRAGELFF
TRBV2,once,TRBJ1-1,NA,TGTGCCAGCAAGTTGAACACTGAAGCTTTCTTT,CASKLNTEAFF
TRBV28,NA,TRBJ2-7,NA,TGTGCCAGCAGTTCGGGTTTCGGGGAGATTTCCTACGAGCAGTACTTC,CASSSGFGEISYEQYF
TRBV7-2,NA,TRBJ2-2,NA,TGTGCCAGCAGCCTCCGCCAGGGCGGGACCGGGGAGCTGTTTTTT,CASSLRQGGTGELFF
TRBV5-6,many,TRBJ1-3,NA,TGTGCCAGCAGCTTGGGTATACTGCGGGCTGGAAACACCATATATTTT,CASSLGILRAGNTIYF
TRBV5-4,NA,TRBJ2-6,TRBD1,TGTGCCAGCAGCCCGAAAAACAGACAGGGCAGCTCTGGGGCCAACGTCCTGACTTTC,CASSPKNRQGSSGANVLTF
TRBV15,NA,TRBJ2-1,TRBD1,TGTGCCACCACCTCCCTGACAGGGAAACACAATGAGCAGTTCTTC,CATTSLTGKHNEQFF
TRBV6-5,NA,TRBJ1-2,NA,TGTGCCAGCAGGGGGATTGGGGGCTACACCTTC,CASRGIGGYTF
TRBV2,few,TRBJ1-1,NA,TGTGCCAGCAGGTCCGGCGGAGGATACACTGAAGCTTTCTTT,CASRSGGGYTEAFF
TRBV28,NA,TRBJ2-7,NA,TGTGCCAGCACCCAACTATGGGGGGTCCACGAGCAGTACTTC,CASTQLWGVHEQYF
TRBV10-1,few,TRBJ1-3,NA,TGCGCCAGCAGTTCAGACCGAAACACCATATATTTT,CASSSDRNTIYF
TRBV5-4,NA,TRBJ1-5,TRBD1,TGTGCCAGCAGCCGGACAGGGGGCGAGGGTCAGCCCCAGCATTTT,CASSRTGGEGQPQHF
TRBV18,NA,TRBJ1-5,TRBD1,TGTGCCAGCTCACCGACAGGGTCGGCTCAGCCCCAGCATTTT,CASSPTGSAQPQHF
TRBV7-2,NA,TRBJ1-5,NA,TGTGCCAGCAGCCGGGACGGTAGCAATCAGCCCCAGCATTTT,CASSRDGSNQPQHF
TRBV4-3,NA,TRBJ1-2,NA,TGCGCCAGCAGCCAAGAAGGGGGGAACTATGGCTACACCTTC,CASSQEGGNYGYTF
TRBV29-1,NA,TRBJ1-4,NA,TGCACCACTAACCTCCGGGGCCAAGTTAATGAAAAACTGTTTTTT,CTTNLRGQVNEKLFF
TRBV7-2,NA,TRBJ2-2,NA,TGTGCCAGCACCCGACTCGACACCGGGGAGCTGTTTTTT,CASTRLDTGELFF
TRBV5-1,NA,TRBJ1-5,TRBD1,TGCGCCAGCAGCTTGTACGGCCAGGGGGATCAGCCCCAGCATTTT,CASSLYGQGDQPQHF
TRBV9,NA,TRBJ1-1,TRBD1,TGTGCCAGCAGCGTAAGGACAGGGGGGACTGAAGCTTTCTTT,CASSVRTGGTEAFF
TRBV5-1,NA,TRBJ2-7,TRBD2,TGCGCCAGCAGCACCGGGACTAGTTTCCACGAGCAGTACTTC,CASSTGTSFHEQYF
TRBV19,NA,TRBJ1-1,TRBD1,TGTGCCAGTAGTCCGTGGAGGACAGGGGACACTGAAGCTTTCTTT,CASSPWRTGDTEAFF
TRBV19,NA,TRBJ2-1,TRBD2,TGTGCCAGTAGCCGTCTAGCGGAAGACAATGAGCAGTTCTTC,CASSRLAEDNEQFF
TRBV12-5,NA,TRBJ2-1,TRBD2,TGTGCTAGTGGACTGCCGGGACTAGGGGGGGAAAGGGAGCAGTTCTTC,CASGLPGLGGEREQFF